The TCR beta chain under discussion was sequenced for a study of beta chain features in type 1 diabetes. Study-wide points: Shortening of TCRB CDR3s, moderate but significant, appeared in all four CD4+ subsets of Type 1 diabetes patients. Since sequencing was performed on cDNA, cells with high TCR expression could be over-represented. Any HLA type influence on TCRB rearrangement was left unresolved here. Patients showed naive, central memory and Treg TCRB repertoires that appeared more similar than those of healthy donors.

With 6 bases clipped from V and 7 bases from J, the junction kept 11 bases outside the gene matches. The germline CDR1 and CDR2 sequences are SGHRS and YFSETQ. The CDR3 sequence is 15 residues long. The investigators reverse transcribed all of the isolated RNA, so they sequenced expressed TCRB transcripts. Sequenced by immunoSEQ multiplex PCR; TCRdb stores in-frame clones only, minus some. Among about 250,000 clones, 11% to 15% were seen once, and the ten largest hold more than 0.025%. This clone has more than one count but fewer than ten. Its antigen is still unknown. This receptor was obtained from a woman between 40 and 55 years old in good health. Sequencing was performed on naive CD4+ T cells from blood. The chain carries TRBV5-1 and TRBJ2-3; 10 nucleotides line up with TRBD2. CDR3 coding DNA: TGCGCCAGCACCTGGACTAGCGGATATACAAATACGCAGTATTTT. Its protein is CASTWTSGYTNTQYF.